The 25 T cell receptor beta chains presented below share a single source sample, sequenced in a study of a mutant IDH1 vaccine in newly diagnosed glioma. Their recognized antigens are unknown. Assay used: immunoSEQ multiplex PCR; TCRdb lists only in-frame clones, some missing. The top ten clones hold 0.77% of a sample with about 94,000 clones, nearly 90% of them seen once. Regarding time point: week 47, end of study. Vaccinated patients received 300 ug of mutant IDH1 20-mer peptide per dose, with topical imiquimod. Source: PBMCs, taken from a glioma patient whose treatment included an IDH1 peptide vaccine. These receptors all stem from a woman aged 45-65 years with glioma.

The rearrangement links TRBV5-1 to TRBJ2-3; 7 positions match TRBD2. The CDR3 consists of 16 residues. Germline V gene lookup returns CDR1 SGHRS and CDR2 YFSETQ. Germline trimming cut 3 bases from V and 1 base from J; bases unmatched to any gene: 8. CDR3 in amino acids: CASSSQAGWGTDTQYF. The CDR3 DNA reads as TGCGCCAGCAGCTCTCAAGCGGGGTGGGGCACAGATACGCAGTATTTT.

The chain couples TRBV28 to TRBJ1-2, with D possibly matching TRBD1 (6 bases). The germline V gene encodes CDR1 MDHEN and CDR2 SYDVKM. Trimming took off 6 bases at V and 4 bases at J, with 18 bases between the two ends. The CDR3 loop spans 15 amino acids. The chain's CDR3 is CASSPRGFDAYGYTF. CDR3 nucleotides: TGTGCCAGCAGCCCTAGGGGGTTTGACGCCTATGGCTACACCTTC.

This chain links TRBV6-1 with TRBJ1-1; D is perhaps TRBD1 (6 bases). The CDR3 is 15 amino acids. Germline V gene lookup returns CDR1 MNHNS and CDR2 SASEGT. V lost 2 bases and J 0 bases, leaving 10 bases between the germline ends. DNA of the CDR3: TGTGCCAGCAGTGAATACAGGGTCATGAACACTGAAGCTTTCTTT. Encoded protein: CASSEYRVMNTEAFF.

The CDR3 nucleotides are TGTGCCTCCTCCAGAGGGGGTGGAACCCTCCACTTT. Its protein is CASSRGGGTLHF. This rearrangement joins TRBV19 to TRBJ1-6; D possibly corresponds to TRBD1 (6 bases). Trimming took off 11 bases at V and 14 bases at J, with 19 bases between the two ends. The CDR3 loop spans 12 amino acids. Germline-derived CDR1 and CDR2 are LNHDA and SQIVND (reference sequence).

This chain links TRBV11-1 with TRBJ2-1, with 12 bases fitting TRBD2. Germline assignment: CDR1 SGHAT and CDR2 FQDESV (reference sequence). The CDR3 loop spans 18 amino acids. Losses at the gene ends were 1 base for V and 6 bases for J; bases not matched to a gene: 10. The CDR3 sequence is CASSLEWARTSGVNEQFF. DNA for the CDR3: TGTGCCAGCAGCTTAGAATGGGCTAGGACTAGCGGGGTCAATGAGCAGTTCTTC.

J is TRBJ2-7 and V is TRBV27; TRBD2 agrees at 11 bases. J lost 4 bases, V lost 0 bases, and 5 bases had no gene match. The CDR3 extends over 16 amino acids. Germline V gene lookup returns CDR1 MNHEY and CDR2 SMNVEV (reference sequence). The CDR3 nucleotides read TGTGCCAGCAGTTTATCGCAGTCTAGCGGGAGGTACGAGCAGTACTTC. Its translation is CASSLSQSSGRYEQYF.

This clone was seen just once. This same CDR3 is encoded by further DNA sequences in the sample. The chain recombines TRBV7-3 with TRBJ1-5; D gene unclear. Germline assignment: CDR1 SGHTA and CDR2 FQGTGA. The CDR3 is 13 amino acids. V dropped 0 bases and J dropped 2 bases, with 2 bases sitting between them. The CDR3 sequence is CASSLTGNQPQHF. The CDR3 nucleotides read TGTGCCAGCAGCTTAACGGGCAATCAGCCCCAGCATTTT.

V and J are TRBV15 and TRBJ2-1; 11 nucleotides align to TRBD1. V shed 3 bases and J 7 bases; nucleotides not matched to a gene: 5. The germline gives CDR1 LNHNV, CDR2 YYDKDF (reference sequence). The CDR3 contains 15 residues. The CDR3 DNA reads TGTGCCACCAGCAGGGACAGGGGGCGAGGGAATGAGCAGTTCTTC. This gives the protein CATSRDRGRGNEQFF.

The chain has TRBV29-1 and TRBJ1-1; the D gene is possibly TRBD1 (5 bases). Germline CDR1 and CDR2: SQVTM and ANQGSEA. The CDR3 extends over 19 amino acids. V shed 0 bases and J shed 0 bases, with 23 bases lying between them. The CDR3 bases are TGCAGCGTTGAAGATCGTAGACAGTCCTACCAGTTAATGAACACTGAAGCTTTCTTT. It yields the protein CSVEDRRQSYQLMNTEAFF.

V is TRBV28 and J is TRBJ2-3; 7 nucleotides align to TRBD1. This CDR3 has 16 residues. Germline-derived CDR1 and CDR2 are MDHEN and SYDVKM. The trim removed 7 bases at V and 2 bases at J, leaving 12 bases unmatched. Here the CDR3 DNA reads TGTGCCAGCACCCGGACAGGCACTACACTCACAGATACGCAGTATTTT. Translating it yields CASTRTGTTLTDTQYF.

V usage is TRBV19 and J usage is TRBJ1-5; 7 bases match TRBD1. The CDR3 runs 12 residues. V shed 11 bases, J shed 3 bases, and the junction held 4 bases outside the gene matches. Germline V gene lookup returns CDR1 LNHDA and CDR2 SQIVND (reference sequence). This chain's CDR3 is CASRGPNQPQHF. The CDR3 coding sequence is TGTGCCTCAAGGGGGCCCAATCAGCCCCAGCATTTT.

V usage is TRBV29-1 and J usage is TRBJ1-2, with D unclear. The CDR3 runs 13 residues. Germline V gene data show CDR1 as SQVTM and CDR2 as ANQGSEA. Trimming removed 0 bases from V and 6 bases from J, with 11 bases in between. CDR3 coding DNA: TGCAGCGTTGAAGAGACGGTCTCTGATGGCTACACCTTC. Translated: CSVEETVSDGYTF.

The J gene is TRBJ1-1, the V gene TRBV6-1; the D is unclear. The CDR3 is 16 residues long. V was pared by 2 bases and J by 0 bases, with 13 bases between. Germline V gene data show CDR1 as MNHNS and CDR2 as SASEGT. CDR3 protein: CASSEFLGSLNTEAFF. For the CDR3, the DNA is TGTGCCAGCAGTGAATTCCTTGGGTCGTTGAACACTGAAGCTTTCTTT.

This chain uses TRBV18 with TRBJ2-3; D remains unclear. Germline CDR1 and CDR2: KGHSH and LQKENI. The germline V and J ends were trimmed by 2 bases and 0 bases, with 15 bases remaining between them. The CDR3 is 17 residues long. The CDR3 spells CASSPVRATRSTDTQYF. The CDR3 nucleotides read TGTGCCAGCTCACCAGTCCGGGCTACAAGAAGCACAGATACGCAGTATTTT.

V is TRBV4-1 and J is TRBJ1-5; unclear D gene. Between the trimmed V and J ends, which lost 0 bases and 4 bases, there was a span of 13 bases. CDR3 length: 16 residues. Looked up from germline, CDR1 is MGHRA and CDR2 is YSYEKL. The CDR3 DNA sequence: TGCGCCAGCAGCCAAGAACGGACTTTTGTAAATCAGCCCCAGCATTTT. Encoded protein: CASSQERTFVNQPQHF.

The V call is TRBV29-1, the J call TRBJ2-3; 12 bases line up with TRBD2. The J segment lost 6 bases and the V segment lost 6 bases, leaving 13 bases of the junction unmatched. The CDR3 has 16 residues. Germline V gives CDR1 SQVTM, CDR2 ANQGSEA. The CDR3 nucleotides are TGCAGCGTGGCCGGACTAGCGGGAACACCTCCCGATACGCAGTATTTT. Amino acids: CSVAGLAGTPPDTQYF.

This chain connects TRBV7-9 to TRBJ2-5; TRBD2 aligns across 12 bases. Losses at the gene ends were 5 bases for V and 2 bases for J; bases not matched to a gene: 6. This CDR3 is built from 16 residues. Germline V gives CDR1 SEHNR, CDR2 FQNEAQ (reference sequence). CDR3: CASSRLGLAGQETQYF. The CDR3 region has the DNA TGTGCCAGCAGCCGCCTCGGACTAGCGGGGCAAGAGACCCAGTACTTC.

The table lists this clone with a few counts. CDR3 nucleotide sequence: TGCAGTGCTATCAGGCGAGATTTACTGTTCTTC. Protein: CSAIRRDLLFF. The chain is built from TRBV20-1 and TRBJ2-1, with D hard to call. Germline V gene lookup returns CDR1 DFQATT and CDR2 SNEGSKA (reference sequence). The length of the CDR3 is 11 residues. Trimming left V 4 bases short and J 15 bases short, with 16 bases between.

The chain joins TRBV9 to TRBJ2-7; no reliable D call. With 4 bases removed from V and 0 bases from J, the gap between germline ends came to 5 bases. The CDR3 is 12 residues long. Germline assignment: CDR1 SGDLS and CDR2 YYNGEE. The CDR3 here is CASSQDSYEQYF. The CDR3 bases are TGTGCCAGCAGCCAGGACTCCTACGAGCAGTACTTC.

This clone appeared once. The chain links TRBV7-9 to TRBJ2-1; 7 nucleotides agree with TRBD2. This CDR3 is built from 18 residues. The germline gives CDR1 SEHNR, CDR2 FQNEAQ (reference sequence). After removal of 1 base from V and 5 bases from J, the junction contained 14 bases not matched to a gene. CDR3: CASSLGWSRAGPHNEQFF. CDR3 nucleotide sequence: TGTGCCAGCAGCTTAGGTTGGTCGCGAGCGGGGCCACACAATGAGCAGTTCTTC. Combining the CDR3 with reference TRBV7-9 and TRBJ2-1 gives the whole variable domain DTGVSQNPRHKITKRGQNVTFRCDPISEHNRLYWYRQTLGQGPEFLTYFQNEAQLEKSRLLSDRFSAERPKGSFSTLEIQRTEQGDSAMYLCASSLGWSRAGPHNEQFFGPGTRLTVL.

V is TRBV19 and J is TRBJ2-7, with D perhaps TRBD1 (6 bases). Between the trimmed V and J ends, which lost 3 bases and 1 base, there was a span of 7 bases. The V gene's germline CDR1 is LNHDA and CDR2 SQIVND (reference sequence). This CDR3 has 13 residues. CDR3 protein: CASSMDRSYEQYF. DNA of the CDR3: TGTGCCAGTAGTATGGACAGATCCTACGAGCAGTACTTC.

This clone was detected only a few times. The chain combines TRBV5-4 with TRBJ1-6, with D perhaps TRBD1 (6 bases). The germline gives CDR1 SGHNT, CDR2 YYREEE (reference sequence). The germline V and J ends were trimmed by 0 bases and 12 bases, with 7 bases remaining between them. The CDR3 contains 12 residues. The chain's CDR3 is CASSLEGGPLHF. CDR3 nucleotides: TGTGCCAGCAGCTTGGAAGGGGGACCCCTCCACTTT.

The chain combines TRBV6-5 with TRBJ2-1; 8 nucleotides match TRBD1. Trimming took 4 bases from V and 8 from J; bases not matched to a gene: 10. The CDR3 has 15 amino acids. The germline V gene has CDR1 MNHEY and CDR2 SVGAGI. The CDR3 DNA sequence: TGTGCCAGCAGTTCAGGACAGGGAAGGGTGGATGAGCAGTTCTTC. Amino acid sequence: CASSSGQGRVDEQFF.

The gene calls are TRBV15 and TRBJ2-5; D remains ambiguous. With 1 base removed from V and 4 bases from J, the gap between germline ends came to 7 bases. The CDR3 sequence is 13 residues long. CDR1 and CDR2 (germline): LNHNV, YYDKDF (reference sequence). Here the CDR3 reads CATSRALGETQYF. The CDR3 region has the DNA TGTGCCACCAGCAGAGCGTTAGGAGAGACCCAGTACTTC.

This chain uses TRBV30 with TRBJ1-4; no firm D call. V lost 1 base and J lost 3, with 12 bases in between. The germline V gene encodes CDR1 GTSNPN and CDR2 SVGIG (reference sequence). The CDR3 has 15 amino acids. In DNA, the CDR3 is TGTGCCTGGAGTGGGATGGGTCGGCCTAATGAAAAACTGTTTTTT. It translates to CAWSGMGRPNEKLFF.